Shown below are 21 T cell receptor beta chains from a single sample sequenced in a study of cytomegalovirus exposure and HLA in healthy donors. The PCR ran on 60 Vbeta and 13 Jbeta primers. Data came from immunoSEQ multiplex PCR; TCRdb stores just in-frame clones and leaves some out. This table holds approximately 100,000 clones, approximately 75% found once. Specimen: PBMCs. All receptors come from a woman between 40 and 55 years old in good health and CMV-seronegative.

The rearrangement links TRBV6-4 to TRBJ2-1; TRBD2 aligns across 7 bases. The CDR3 consists of 18 residues. Germline V lookup: CDR1 MRHNA, CDR2 SNTAGT. V lost 3 bases to trimming and J lost 0 bases; unmatched junction nucleotides: 11. The CDR3 reads CASSENLVGGSSYNEQFF. In nucleotides, the CDR3 is TGTGCCAGCAGTGAGAACTTAGTAGGCGGGAGCTCCTACAATGAGCAGTTCTTC.

This clone is medium-sized. The chain carries TRBV6-4 and TRBJ2-2; tentatively, D is TRBD2 (6 bases). V was trimmed by 3 bases and J by 6 bases, leaving 8 bases between them. CDR3 length: 13 amino acids. Germline V gives CDR1 MRHNA, CDR2 SNTAGT. The CDR3 spells CASSEGGAGELFF. The CDR3 nucleotides read TGTGCCAGCAGTGAAGGAGGGGCCGGGGAGCTGTTTTTT.

This chain connects TRBV4-3 to TRBJ1-5; TRBD1 matches at 8 bases. The CDR3 consists of 16 residues. Unmatched junction bases numbered 9, after V lost 3 bases and J lost 5 bases. CDR1 is LGHNA and CDR2 is YSLEER in the germline V gene. In DNA, the CDR3 is TGCGCCAGCAGCCAGGACAGGGACAGACCCTATCAGCCCCAGCATTTT. As protein: CASSQDRDRPYQPQHF.

This clone was seen at least ten times. The chain combines TRBV4-3 with TRBJ1-2; 11 bases agree with TRBD1. V was clipped by 1 base and J by 10 bases; unmatched bases: 5. This CDR3 comprises 14 residues. Germline V gene lookup returns CDR1 LGHNA and CDR2 YSLEER. CDR3 region: CASSQGWTGGDYTF. CDR3 sequence (DNA): TGCGCCAGCAGCCAAGGCTGGACAGGGGGCGACTACACCTTC.

CDR3 nucleotides: TGTGCCAGCAGTGACCCAGCGGGGGGGCGCGAGCAGTACTTC. This sequence encodes CASSDPAGGREQYF. The rearrangement links TRBV2 to TRBJ2-7, with TRBD2 identical over 10 bases. Germline V gene data show CDR1 as SNHLY and CDR2 as FYNNEI. The CDR3 extends over 14 amino acids. V dropped 3 bases and J dropped 6; count of bases not matched to a gene: 5. The variable domain in full, completed from reference TRBV2 and TRBJ2-7, reads EPEVTQTPSHQVTQMGQEVILRCVPISNHLYFYWYRQILGQKVEFLVSFYNNEISEKSEIFDDQFSVERPDGSNFTLKIRSTKLEDSAMYFCASSDPAGGREQYFGPGTRLTVT.

Turning to this clone: One end of the junction varies from germline; a read error may be responsible. The chain uses TRBV6-5 and TRBJ2-5; 8 bases are shared with TRBD2. This CDR3 has 15 residues. The germline V gene has CDR1 MNHEY and CDR2 SVGAGI. CDR3 sequence reads: CAGSYWRGAGETQYF. CDR3 in DNA: TGTGCCGGCAGTTACTGGCGGGGGGCTGGGGAGACCCAGTACTTC.

Points on this clone: The identical CDR3 is also encoded by other nucleotide sequences in the sample. The chain uses TRBV30 and TRBJ2-5; 7 bases agree with TRBD1. The CDR3 contains 14 residues. Germline V CDR1 and CDR2: GTSNPN, SVGIG (reference sequence). V lost 3 bases and J lost 0; bases outside the gene matches: 4. The CDR3 region is CAWSPGQYQETQYF. Here the CDR3 DNA reads TGTGCCTGGAGCCCGGGACAGTACCAAGAGACCCAGTACTTC. Together with reference TRBV30 and TRBJ2-5, the CDR3 gives the full variable domain: SQTIHQWPATLVQPVGSPLSLECTVEGTSNPNLYWYRQAAGRGLQLLFYSVGIGQISSEVPQNLSASRPQDRQFILSSKKLLLSDSGFYLCAWSPGQYQETQYFGPGTRLLVL.

This rearrangement joins TRBV7-2 to TRBJ2-3, with 8 nucleotides matching TRBD2. CDR1 and CDR2 (germline): SGHTA, FQGNSA. CDR3 length equals 13 residues. V lost 5 bases, J lost 4 bases, and 2 bases stayed unmatched. CDR3 region: CASSRGGADTQYF. The CDR3 DNA reads as TGTGCCAGCAGCCGGGGGGGGGCAGATACGCAGTATTTT. Variable domain in full (rest from reference TRBV7-2 and TRBJ2-3): GAGVSQSPSNKVTEKGKDVELRCDPISGHTALYWYRQSLGQGLEFLIYFQGNSAPDKSGLPSDRFSAERTGGSVSTLTIQRTQQEDSAVYLCASSRGGADTQYFGPGTRLTVL.

The chain employs TRBV7-2 and TRBJ1-2; D ambiguous. The CDR3 is 14 residues long. Trimming removed 0 bases from V and 4 bases from J, with 9 bases in between. Germline loops: CDR1 SGHTA, CDR2 FQGNSA. The CDR3 DNA sequence: TGTGCCAGCAGCTTAGCTCAGAGGGTCTATGGCTACACCTTC. It codes for CASSLAQRVYGYTF.

V gene TRBV6-5 combines with J gene TRBJ2-7; weak D call: TRBD2 (6 bases). The CDR3 covers 15 residues. Germline V gene lookup returns CDR1 MNHEY and CDR2 SVGAGI. V was pared by 0 bases and J by 6 bases, with 15 bases between. CDR3 sequence: CASSYSVADLREQYF. The CDR3 DNA follows: TGTGCCAGCAGTTACTCGGTAGCGGACCTCCGCGAGCAGTACTTC.

This chain connects TRBV7-6 to TRBJ1-6; TRBD1 matches 9 bases. The germline gives CDR1 SGHVS, CDR2 FNYEAQ. V lost 6 bases, J lost 8 bases, and 11 bases stayed unmatched. This CDR3 has 16 residues. In DNA, the CDR3 is TGTGCCAGCAGTCCCGGGACAGGGAATAGGCATTCACCCCTCCACTTT. It yields the protein CASSPGTGNRHSPLHF.

CDR3 DNA sequence: TGTGCCAGCAGCTTAGCGGACAGAAATTCACCCCTCCACTTT. As protein: CASSLADRNSPLHF. J is TRBJ1-6 and V is TRBV7-9, with D possibly TRBD1 on 6 matching bases. The CDR3 sequence is 14 residues long. V lost 0 bases to trimming and J lost 7 bases, with 7 bases between them. Germline CDR1 is SEHNR and CDR2 is FQNEAQ (reference sequence).

A few counts support this clone. V and J are TRBV7-2 and TRBJ2-2; 8 nucleotides line up with TRBD1. The germline V gene encodes CDR1 SGHTA and CDR2 FQGNSA. V was clipped by 5 bases and J by 5 bases; unmatched bases: 10. This CDR3 is built from 16 residues. CDR3: CASSDITGGGTGELFF. In nucleotides, the CDR3 is TGTGCCAGCAGCGACATAACAGGGGGAGGAACCGGGGAGCTGTTTTTT.

The chain is built from TRBV5-1 and TRBJ2-3, with D tentatively TRBD2 (6 bases). With 0 bases removed from V and 6 bases from J, the gap between germline ends came to 11 bases. Germline-derived CDR1 and CDR2 are SGHRS and YFSETQ. The CDR3 runs to 14 residues. DNA for the CDR3: TGCGCCAGCAGCTTGGAACTAGCAGGCGATACGCAGTATTTT. Protein product: CASSLELAGDTQYF.

The chain couples TRBV5-1 to TRBJ2-1, with 9 bases matching TRBD1. V shed 4 bases and J 8 bases; nucleotides not matched to a gene: 7. Looked up from germline, CDR1 is SGHRS and CDR2 is YFSETQ. There are 14 residues in the CDR3. The CDR3 is CASSAGTGRDEQFF. DNA for the CDR3: TGCGCCAGCAGCGCCGGGACAGGGAGGGATGAGCAGTTCTTC.

The chain employs TRBV25-1 and TRBJ1-2; TRBD1 matches 7 bases. After removal of 1 base from V and 8 bases from J, the junction contained 13 bases not matched to a gene. Germline V gives CDR1 MGHDK, CDR2 SYGVNS. This CDR3 is built from 16 residues. CDR3 region: CASSEWDGGGARGYTF. The CDR3 coding sequence is TGTGCCAGCAGTGAATGGGACGGAGGGGGCGCGAGGGGCTACACCTTC.

This chain uses TRBV15 with TRBJ2-1; D is possibly TRBD2 (6 bases). This CDR3 region has 14 residues. V lost 1 base, J lost 7 bases, and 11 bases lay in between. Looked up from germline, CDR1 is LNHNV and CDR2 is YYDKDF (reference sequence). CDR3: CATSRARGLNEQFF. CDR3 nucleotide sequence: TGTGCCACCAGCAGAGCACGGGGGTTAAATGAGCAGTTCTTC.

This sequence joins TRBV27 and TRBJ2-7; possibly TRBD1 for D (5 bases). There are 14 residues in the CDR3. V shed 1 base and J shed 3 bases, with 10 bases lying between them. CDR1 and CDR2 from the germline V gene are MNHEY and SMNVEV (reference sequence). The CDR3 nucleotides read TGTGCCAGCAGTTTATGGGGCAGGAGCTACGAGCAGTACTTC. Its translation is CASSLWGRSYEQYF.

This clone has a handful of counts. V usage is TRBV4-3 and J usage is TRBJ1-2; TRBD1 matches 9 bases. Germline CDR1 LGHNA, CDR2 YSLEER. The CDR3 runs 18 residues. After removal of 0 bases from V and 5 bases from J, the junction contained 13 bases not matched to a gene. The CDR3 is CASSQDTGGKSGRYGYTF. In DNA form, the CDR3 reads TGCGCCAGCAGCCAAGATACAGGGGGCAAGAGTGGAAGGTATGGCTACACCTTC.

The CDR3 region is CASRSRGASQPQHF. CDR3 in DNA: TGTGCCAGTAGGAGCAGGGGTGCATCTCAGCCCCAGCATTTT. The V call is TRBV19, the J call TRBJ1-5; tentatively, D is TRBD1 (6 bases). The CDR3 consists of 14 residues. In germline, CDR1 is LNHDA, CDR2 SQIVND (reference sequence). The ends were cut back, 6 bases at V and 6 bases at J, with 15 bases in the middle.

The table lists this clone with a few counts. The junction does not match germline at one end; this may be a read error. V gene TRBV5-8 combines with J gene TRBJ2-3; 7 bases match TRBD1. The CDR3 has 16 residues. The germline V gene has CDR1 SGHTS and CDR2 YDEGEE. This CDR3 is CASSLYGTEYTDPQYF. The DNA for the CDR3 is TGTGCCAGCAGCTTGTATGGGACAGAATATACAGATCCGCAGTATTTT.